Presented here are 15 T cell receptor beta chains from one specimen sequenced in a study of T cells in Graves' hyperthyroidism and ophthalmopathy. There were TCR beta CDR3 regions amplified from RNA transcripts. When the TCR CDR3 underwent first-round RT-PCR, the HTBI primer set was used. TCRdb reprocessed the multiplex PCR reads with MiXCR, giving one entry per CDR3 protein. The table has hundreds of thousands of distinct CDR3 sequences, around 13% seen once; the top ten hold about 10%. Material for sequencing was blood. The receptors here all came from a woman aged 18-29 years with Graves' hyperthyroidism.

The V gene is TRBV28, the J gene TRBJ1-2, with D unresolved. This CDR3 is built from 14 residues. V lost 6 bases, J lost 8 bases, and 19 bases lay in between. Germline CDR1 MDHEN, CDR2 SYDVKM. DNA for the CDR3: TGTGCCAGCAGCCCTCCCTTCGATTCGGGGGGCTACACCTTC. Amino acids: CASSPPFDSGGYTF.

CDR3 coding DNA: TGTGCCAGCAACGGACGGAATCAAGCTTTCTTT. Translated, it gives CASNGRNQAFF. The gene calls are TRBV19 and TRBJ1-1; D unresolved. Per the germline V gene, CDR1 is LNHDA and CDR2 is SQIVND (reference sequence). This CDR3 has 11 residues. V lost 9 bases and J lost 9, with 14 bases in between.

The rearrangement joins TRBV18 to TRBJ2-2; TRBD2 aligns across 14 bases. Per germline, CDR1 KGHSH and CDR2 LQKENI. The CDR3 loop spans 17 amino acids. Trimming at V came to 3 bases and at J to 1 base, leaving 1 base not matched to a gene. The CDR3 bases are TGTGCCAGCTCACCGGGACTAGCGGGGGTGAACACCGGGGAGCTGTTTTTT. Amino acids: CASSPGLAGVNTGELFF.

At least ten counts were recorded for this clonotype. This rearrangement joins TRBV3-1 to TRBJ1-2; perhaps TRBD1 as D (5 bases). Germline values: CDR1 LGHDT, CDR2 YNNKEL (reference sequence). CDR3 length: 16 amino acids. Trimming took off 1 base at V and 3 bases at J, with 15 bases between the two ends. The CDR3 nucleotides read TGTGCCAGCAGCCAAGCTCCAGAGCGGGGGTACTATGGCTACACCTTC. Amino acids: CASSQAPERGYYGYTF.

This clonotype came up many times. This chain connects TRBV30 to TRBJ2-7; possibly TRBD1 or TRBD2 for D (5 bases each). The ends were cut back, 5 bases at V and 3 bases at J, with 14 bases in the middle. CDR3 size: 13 residues. Germline V gene sequence: CDR1 GTSNPN, CDR2 SVGIG (reference sequence). In nucleotides, the CDR3 is TGTGCCTGGTCCTCCGGGGCCGTCTACGAGCAGTACTTC. Protein: CAWSSGAVYEQYF.

This clonotype was detected ten times or more. This CDR3 reads CASSRTGRQNSYTF. DNA of the CDR3: TGTGCCAGCAGCCGGACAGGCCGCCAAAACAGCTACACCTTC. The V call is TRBV13, the J call TRBJ1-2; 7 bases are a match to TRBD1. The CDR3 contains 14 residues. The V gene's germline CDR1 is PRHDT and CDR2 FYEKMQ (reference sequence). The junction had 12 bases not matched to a gene; V was cut back by 5 bases and J by 9 bases.

This clonotype was counted between two and nine times. The chain uses TRBV27 and TRBJ1-5; TRBD1 matches at 8 bases. There are 13 residues in the CDR3. The V segment lost 5 bases and the J segment 9 bases; nucleotides outside the gene matches: 6. Per the germline V gene, CDR1 is MNHEY and CDR2 is SMNVEV (reference sequence). CDR3 residues: CASSRQGLGPQHF. In nucleotides, the CDR3 is TGTGCCAGCAGTCGACAGGGGTTGGGGCCCCAGCATTTT.

This clonotype was detected many times. This rearrangement joins TRBV7-9 to TRBJ2-3; D is perhaps TRBD2 (5 bases). The CDR3 has 15 amino acids. V was clipped by 5 bases and J by 6 bases, with 18 bases between them. Looked up from germline, CDR1 is SEHNR and CDR2 is FQNEAQ (reference sequence). The CDR3, as DNA: TGTGCCAGCAGCCCCTCGAGGGCAACCGGGGATACGCAGTATTTT. Translation: CASSPSRATGDTQYF.

This clonotype was observed a handful of times. This chain uses TRBV6-5 with TRBJ2-7, with 7 bases lining up with TRBD1. This CDR3 region has 15 residues. After removal of 2 bases from V and 2 bases from J, the junction contained 6 bases not matched to a gene. Germline V CDR1 and CDR2: MNHEY, SVGAGI. The CDR3 protein is CASSYRGQGAYEQYF. The CDR3 DNA sequence: TGTGCCAGCAGTTACAGGGGGCAGGGGGCCTACGAGCAGTACTTC.

The chain recombines TRBV20-1 with TRBJ1-6; D is ambiguous. From germline, CDR1 is DFQATT and CDR2 SNEGSKA (reference sequence). V was trimmed by 3 bases and J by 5 bases, leaving 8 bases between them. There are 13 residues in the CDR3. The CDR3: CSASQVNNSPLHF. The DNA of the CDR3 is TGCAGTGCTAGCCAAGTCAATAATTCACCCCTCCACTTT.

This clonotype has a handful of counts. The chain carries TRBV6-1 and TRBJ1-1, with D possibly being TRBD1 (6 bases). Trimming stripped 8 bases from V and 11 bases from J, with 21 bases between. CDR1 is MNHNS, CDR2 SASEGT, per germline. This CDR3 is 13 amino acids long. CDR3 amino acids: CASGGAIYLRAFF. Here the CDR3 DNA reads TGTGCCAGCGGGGGGGCCATTTACTTGAGGGCTTTCTTT.

This clonotype was seen repeatedly, ten times or more. The V gene is TRBV18, the J gene TRBJ2-1; the match to TRBD2 covers 11 bases. The germline V gene encodes CDR1 KGHSH and CDR2 LQKENI. This CDR3 is 14 amino acids long. The junction had 2 bases not matched to a gene; V was cut back by 3 bases and J by 7 bases. CDR3 in amino acids: CASSPGLAENEQFF. CDR3 bases: TGTGCCAGCTCACCGGGACTAGCGGAGAATGAGCAGTTCTTC.

The sample holds many counts of this clonotype. The chain joins TRBV6-2 or TRBV6-3 to TRBJ2-2, with 15 bases identical to TRBD2. This CDR3 has 22 amino acids. The germline CDR1 and CDR2 sequences are MNHEY and SVGEGT. The V and J ends lost 4 bases and 3 bases, in that order; junction bases with no gene match: 18. CDR3 coding DNA: TGTGCCAGCAGTTCCGGACCTCAACCCGGGACTAGCGGGAGGCCCGACACCGGGGAGCTGTTTTTT. Encoded protein: CASSSGPQPGTSGRPDTGELFF.

This clonotype was counted many times. V usage is TRBV25-1 and J usage is TRBJ2-7, with TRBD1 matching 7 bases. The J segment lost 4 bases and the V segment lost 5 bases, leaving 8 bases of the junction unmatched. The V gene's germline CDR1 is MGHDK and CDR2 SYGVNS. This CDR3 is 14 amino acids long. CDR3 coding DNA: TGTGCCAGCAGTAGCCGGGACAGATATTACGAGCAGTACTTC. Encoded protein: CASSSRDRYYEQYF.

This chain joins TRBV6-5 and TRBJ2-7, with D tentatively TRBD1 (6 bases). Germline values: CDR1 MNHEY, CDR2 SVGAGI. V was trimmed by 6 bases and J by 5 bases, leaving 14 bases between them. This CDR3 spans 13 amino acids. DNA of the CDR3: TGTGCCAGCAGGTACCGGGACATCGACGAGCAGTACTTC. Amino acid sequence: CASRYRDIDEQYF.